Below are 31 T cell receptor beta chains sequenced from a single sample in a study of T cells in Graves' hyperthyroidism and ophthalmopathy. RNA transcripts provided the source from which TCR beta CDR3 regions were amplified. In the first-round RT-PCR of the TCR CDR3, the HTBI primer set was used. TCRdb redid the calling of the multiplex PCR reads with MiXCR, one entry per CDR3 protein. The sample contains around 300,000 distinct CDR3 sequences, 14% of which appear only once. Source material: blood. The receptors here all came from a woman aged 30 to 39 with Graves' hyperthyroidism.

The chain has TRBV6-6 and TRBJ2-1, with 9 bases identical to TRBD1. Trimming took 0 bases from V and 2 from J; bases not matched to a gene: 5. The CDR3 length is 17 residues. Germline-derived CDR1 and CDR2 are MNHNY and SVGAGI (reference sequence). CDR3 sequence reads: CASSYSGTGLTYNEQFF. CDR3 DNA sequence: TGTGCCAGCAGTTACTCGGGGACAGGGCTAACCTACAATGAGCAGTTCTTC.

The table lists this clonotype with many counts. The rearrangement joins TRBV7-2 to TRBJ1-2; D gene unclear. CDR3 size: 12 residues. Germline V gene sequence: CDR1 SGHTA, CDR2 FQGNSA. V was trimmed by 5 bases and J by 4 bases, leaving 8 bases between them. The CDR3 reads CASSRVGYGYTF. CDR3 nucleotide sequence: TGTGCCAGCAGCCGGGTTGGCTATGGCTACACCTTC.

This rearrangement joins TRBV28 to TRBJ2-3; no clear D. Germline V gene sequence: CDR1 MDHEN, CDR2 SYDVKM. The CDR3 loop spans 13 amino acids. The ends were cut back, 5 bases at V and 2 bases at J, with 8 bases in the middle. The CDR3 DNA reads TGTGCCAGCAGTGACCCATCCACAGATACGCAGTATTTT. This encodes CASSDPSTDTQYF. The full variable domain, rest sourced from reference TRBV28 and TRBJ2-3, is DVKVTQSSRYLVKRTGEKVFLECVQDMDHENMFWYRQDPGLGLRLIYFSYDVKMKEKGDIPEGYSVSREKKERFSLILESASTNQTSMYLCASSDPSTDTQYFGPGTRLTVL.

Turning to this clonotype: A much larger clone lies a single base off, so this may be a read error. The rearrangement uses TRBV20-1 and TRBJ2-3; TRBD2 matches 15 bases. The CDR3 is 15 residues long. CDR1 DFQATT and CDR2 SNEGSKA come from the germline V gene (reference sequence). For the CDR3, the DNA is TGCAGTGCTAGACCGCGGACTAGCGGGGGGGATACGCCGTATTTT. Its translation: CSARPRTSGGDTPYF.

This chain connects TRBV6-2 or TRBV6-3 to TRBJ1-5; no clear D. This CDR3 has 15 residues. Germline V CDR1 and CDR2: MNHEY, SVGEGT. V shed 5 bases and J shed 2 bases, with 13 bases lying between them. The CDR3: CASSAYSGGNQPQHF. The CDR3, as DNA: TGTGCCAGCAGTGCTTACAGCGGAGGCAATCAGCCCCAGCATTTT.

This clonotype has a handful of counts. The CDR3 nucleotides are TGTGCCTGGAGTGCGGGACAGGGGTACAATGAGCAGTTCTTC. Amino acids: CAWSAGQGYNEQFF. The chain has TRBV30 and TRBJ2-1; 10 nucleotides line up with TRBD1. Germline-derived CDR1 and CDR2 are GTSNPN and SVGIG (reference sequence). V was clipped by 1 base and J by 4 bases; unmatched bases: 1. The CDR3 has 14 residues.

The sample holds many counts of this clonotype. The V call is TRBV9, the J call TRBJ2-5; 7 nucleotides align to TRBD1. Germline CDR1 and CDR2: SGDLS and YYNGEE. This CDR3 is 15 amino acids long. V trimming: 4 bases; J trimming: 3 bases; junction bases outside the gene matches: 9. The CDR3 loop is CASSPARDSKETQYF. The CDR3 nucleotides read TGTGCCAGCAGCCCAGCCCGGGACAGCAAAGAGACCCAGTACTTC.

In this sample, this clonotype turned up a few times. This chain connects TRBV7-9 to TRBJ2-1, with 14 bases that match TRBD2. The J segment lost 9 bases and the V segment lost 5 bases, leaving 15 bases of the junction unmatched. CDR1 is SEHNR and CDR2 is FQNEAQ in the germline V gene (reference sequence). The CDR3 has 18 amino acids. The DNA of the CDR3 is TGTGCCAGCAGCGGAACGACTAGCGGGAGGGCCTTTTACGGTGAGCAGTTCTTC. It codes for CASSGTTSGRAFYGEQFF.

The table lists this clonotype with many counts. The chain recombines TRBV11-2 with TRBJ1-1; a weak D match, TRBD1 (5 bases). Germline CDR1 and CDR2: SGHAT and FQNNGV. The CDR3 totals 13 residues. Between the trimmed V and J ends, which lost 0 bases and 9 bases, there was a span of 11 bases. The CDR3 here is CASSLERGRKAFF. DNA for the CDR3: TGTGCCAGCAGCTTAGAGCGGGGGAGGAAAGCTTTCTTT.

This clonotype has ten or more counts. The V and J genes are TRBV7-9 and TRBJ2-7; 9 bases line up with TRBD2. In germline, CDR1 is SEHNR, CDR2 FQNEAQ (reference sequence). J lost 7 bases, V lost 0 bases, and 13 bases had no gene match. The CDR3 length is 17 residues. The CDR3 DNA follows: TGTGCCAGCAGCTTAGCGGACTTAGCGGGAGCTTATGGAGAGCAGTACTTC. Translating it yields CASSLADLAGAYGEQYF.

The sample holds many counts of this clonotype. The V and J genes are TRBV20-1 and TRBJ2-2, with 12 bases aligning to TRBD2. This CDR3 comprises 16 residues. Germline CDR1 and CDR2: DFQATT and SNEGSKA (reference sequence). V was pared by 4 bases and J by 4 bases, with 7 bases of the junction left unmatched. In DNA, the CDR3 is TGCAGTGCTACCGGCGGACTAGCGGGACCCACCGGGGAGCTGTTTTTT. It encodes CSATGGLAGPTGELFF.

This clonotype has a count of ten or more. The V and J genes are TRBV28 and TRBJ2-6; D not certain. The V end lost 1 base, the J end lost 1 base, and 8 bases lay between the germline ends. Germline CDR1 MDHEN, CDR2 SYDVKM. The CDR3 runs 16 residues. CDR3 DNA: TGTGCCAGCAGTTTATTATGGCTTTCTGGGGCCAACGTCCTGACTTTC. It encodes CASSLLWLSGANVLTF.

This clonotype was counted a few times. The chain has TRBV7-2 and TRBJ1-5; D gene uncertain. From germline, CDR1 is SGHTA and CDR2 FQGNSA. The V and J ends lost 1 base and 10 bases respectively, with 14 bases between them. This CDR3 comprises 14 residues. The CDR3 DNA reads TGTGCCAGCAGCTTAGGCACCGAGGGTTATCCCCAGCATTTT. Translating gives CASSLGTEGYPQHF. Full variable domain (rest looked up from reference TRBV7-2 and TRBJ1-5): GAGVSQSPSNKVTEKGKDVELRCDPISGHTALYWYRQSLGQGLEFLIYFQGNSAPDKSGLPSDRFSAERTGGSVSTLTIQRTQQEDSAVYLCASSLGTEGYPQHFGDGTRLSIL.

The J gene is TRBJ2-1, the V gene TRBV7-9; D perhaps matches TRBD1 (6 bases). Germline V gene sequence: CDR1 SEHNR, CDR2 FQNEAQ (reference sequence). This CDR3 spans 16 amino acids. V lost 6 bases and J 9 bases, leaving 24 bases between the germline ends. The CDR3 DNA reads as TGTGCCAGCAGTCGATACGCCGGACAGACCCACAGTGAGCAGTTCTTC. It is translated as CASSRYAGQTHSEQFF. Full variable domain (missing parts from reference TRBV7-9 and TRBJ2-1): DTGVSQNPRHKITKRGQNVTFRCDPISEHNRLYWYRQTLGQGPEFLTYFQNEAQLEKSRLLSDRFSAERPKGSFSTLEIQRTEQGDSAMYLCASSRYAGQTHSEQFFGPGTRLTVL.

The V call is TRBV29-1, the J call TRBJ1-5, with D perhaps matching TRBD1 (6 bases). The CDR3 is 14 amino acids. CDR1 and CDR2 (germline): SQVTM, ANQGSEA. V lost 5 bases and J lost 6, with 17 bases in between. The CDR3, as DNA: TGCAGCGTTTCTAAGGGGGGGGCGGGTCAGCCCCAGCATTTT. Translated: CSVSKGGAGQPQHF.

This clonotype was found many times. J is TRBJ2-2 and V is TRBV19; TRBD1 might be the D (6 bases). The length of the CDR3 is 13 residues. The germline CDR1 and CDR2 sequences are LNHDA and SQIVND (reference sequence). V was clipped by 9 bases and J by 4 bases, with 12 bases between them. The CDR3 DNA is TGTGCCAGCAAACAGGGAAGCACCGGGGAGCTGTTTTTT. This codes for CASKQGSTGELFF.

This clonotype has a handful of counts. V and J are TRBV2 and TRBJ2-1, with unresolved D. The germline CDR1 and CDR2 sequences are SNHLY and FYNNEI. CDR3 length equals 14 residues. V was cut by 4 bases and J by 2 bases, with 9 bases left in between. The CDR3 DNA sequence: TGTGCCAGCAGTGCGTGGGCACCCTACAATGAGCAGTTCTTC. The encoded protein is CASSAWAPYNEQFF.

CDR3 residues: CASSWLAGKQETQYF. The CDR3 DNA sequence: TGTGCCAGCTCATGGCTAGCGGGGAAACAAGAGACCCAGTACTTC. The chain links TRBV18 to TRBJ2-5; 9 nucleotides agree with TRBD2. V shed 5 bases, J shed 2 bases, and the junction held 6 bases outside the gene matches. The germline CDR1 and CDR2 sequences are KGHSH and LQKENI. The CDR3 sequence is 15 residues long.

This clonotype was seen repeatedly, ten times or more. The V and J genes are TRBV20-1 and TRBJ1-1, with D unresolved. V was cut by 5 bases and J by 3 bases, with 7 bases left in between. The CDR3 has 11 amino acids. The germline V gene encodes CDR1 DFQATT and CDR2 SNEGSKA (reference sequence). The CDR3 nucleotides read TGCAGTGCTCGCAAGGACACTGAAGCTTTCTTT. It codes for CSARKDTEAFF.

The rearrangement uses TRBV11-2 and TRBJ2-7; D might be TRBD1 (6 bases). This CDR3 has 14 residues. V was pared by 1 base and J by 6 bases, with 13 bases between. Germline V CDR1 and CDR2: SGHAT, FQNNGV. CDR3 coding DNA: TGTGCCAGCAGCTTAGGGGGACAAACTACCGAGCAGTACTTC. It is translated as CASSLGGQTTEQYF. Full variable domain (outside the CDR3, taken from reference TRBV11-2 and TRBJ2-7): EAGVAQSPRYKIIEKRQSVAFWCNPISGHATLYWYQQILGQGPKLLIQFQNNGVVDDSQLPKDRFSAERLKGVDSTLKIQPAKLEDSAVYLCASSLGGQTTEQYFGPGTRLTVT.

This clonotype appeared many times. This chain uses TRBV29-1 with TRBJ2-1; D perhaps matches TRBD1 (7 bases). CDR1 and CDR2 (germline): SQVTM, ANQGSEA. V shed 5 bases and J shed 2 bases, with 13 bases lying between them. CDR3 size: 14 residues. The CDR3 DNA follows: TGCAGCGTTAAGACAGGGAGGACCTACAATGAGCAGTTCTTC. This codes for CSVKTGRTYNEQFF.

This clonotype occurred many times. The chain recombines TRBV28 with TRBJ2-3; TRBD2 matches at 8 bases. This CDR3 comprises 16 residues. Germline CDR1 MDHEN, CDR2 SYDVKM. The trim removed 3 bases at V and 1 base at J, leaving 6 bases unmatched. This CDR3 reads CASSFLREVGTDTQYF. The CDR3 DNA reads TGTGCCAGCAGTTTCCTGCGGGAGGTAGGCACAGATACGCAGTATTTT.

This clonotype was picked up many times. This chain uses TRBV6-1 with TRBJ2-2, with 7 nucleotides matching TRBD1. Losses at the gene ends were 6 bases for V and 0 bases for J; bases not matched to a gene: 4. Per germline, CDR1 MNHNS and CDR2 SASEGT. This CDR3 is built from 15 residues. In DNA, the CDR3 is TGTGCCAGCAGCGCTCAGGGGGCGAACACCGGGGAGCTGTTTTTT. Protein product: CASSAQGANTGELFF.

This clonotype has just a few counts. The V gene is TRBV11-2, the J gene TRBJ2-3; D is ambiguous. Trimming took 6 bases from V and 0 from J, leaving 13 bases between them. The germline gives CDR1 SGHAT, CDR2 FQNNGV. This CDR3 comprises 15 residues. The CDR3 region has the DNA TGTGCCAGCAGTTGGAGTCCCACTAGCACAGATACGCAGTATTTT. It yields the protein CASSWSPTSTDTQYF.

About this clonotype itself: The CDR3 carries no conserved terminal phenylalanine or tryptophan, so it likely arises from a read error. The rearrangement uses TRBV28 and TRBJ1-1; D remains unclear. Deletions cut 6 bases from V and 4 bases from J, with 24 bases between. There are 17 residues in the CDR3. From germline, CDR1 is MDHEN and CDR2 SYDVKM. CDR3 coding DNA: TGTGCCAGCAGAATCAACGAGGCTCTTAGTTTCGCCACTGAAGCTTTCTTA. Translating gives CASRINEALSFATEAFL.

There are a few counts of this clonotype. This chain links TRBV27 with TRBJ1-5, with a possible D match to TRBD1 (5 bases). V lost 2 bases, J lost 5 bases, and 10 bases lay in between. Germline V gene data show CDR1 as MNHEY and CDR2 as SMNVEV (reference sequence). This CDR3 contains 14 residues. CDR3 protein: CASSLGGPDQPQHF. CDR3 bases: TGTGCCAGCAGTTTAGGGGGTCCGGATCAGCCCCAGCATTTT.

This clonotype was counted ten times or more. The chain employs TRBV27 and TRBJ2-4; D call uncertain. Looked up from germline, CDR1 is MNHEY and CDR2 is SMNVEV (reference sequence). V dropped 5 bases and J dropped 8 bases, with 22 bases sitting between them. CDR3 length equals 16 residues. For the CDR3, the DNA is TGTGCCAGCAGTCCAATTCGACTGACTGTGACGGACATTCAGTACTTC. Translation: CASSPIRLTVTDIQYF.

This clonotype has a count of ten or more. Written as DNA, the CDR3 is TGTGCCACCAGTGATTTGCGAATAGAGACCCAGTACTTC. Protein: CATSDLRIETQYF. This chain uses TRBV24-1 with TRBJ2-5, with D hard to call. V lost 0 bases and J lost 4, with 5 bases in between. The length of the CDR3 is 13 residues. Per the germline V gene, CDR1 is KGHDR and CDR2 is SFDVKD.

A word on this clonotype: This clone may be a read error of a much larger clone one base away. The genes are TRBV7-9 and TRBJ2-7; D is perhaps TRBD1 (6 bases). Germline assignment: CDR1 SEHNR and CDR2 FQNEAQ (reference sequence). The length of the CDR3 is 14 residues. Trimming took 7 bases from V and 0 from J, leaving 13 bases between them. The CDR3 here is CASTLGQSSYEQYF. CDR3 DNA sequence: TGTGCCAGCACGCTAGGACAGAGCTCCTACGAGCAGTACTTC.

This chain links TRBV7-2 with TRBJ2-5; TRBD2 matches 11 bases. V gave up 4 bases and J gave up 3 bases; unmatched junction bases: 19. The CDR3 runs 20 residues. CDR1 SGHTA and CDR2 FQGNSA come from the germline V gene. CDR3: CASSYPRRLAGGVRKETQYF. The CDR3 DNA reads TGTGCCAGCAGCTATCCCCGGAGGCTAGCGGGAGGTGTTAGGAAAGAGACCCAGTACTTC.

The table lists this clonotype with many counts. The CDR3 bases are TGTGCCAGCAGCAGACCCGGGACTAAATACAATGAGCAGTTCTTC. Its translation is CASSRPGTKYNEQFF. The rearrangement links TRBV28 to TRBJ2-1, with TRBD2 matching 7 bases. CDR3 size: 15 residues. Losses at the gene ends were 6 bases for V and 4 bases for J; bases not matched to a gene: 9. The germline CDR1 and CDR2 sequences are MDHEN and SYDVKM.